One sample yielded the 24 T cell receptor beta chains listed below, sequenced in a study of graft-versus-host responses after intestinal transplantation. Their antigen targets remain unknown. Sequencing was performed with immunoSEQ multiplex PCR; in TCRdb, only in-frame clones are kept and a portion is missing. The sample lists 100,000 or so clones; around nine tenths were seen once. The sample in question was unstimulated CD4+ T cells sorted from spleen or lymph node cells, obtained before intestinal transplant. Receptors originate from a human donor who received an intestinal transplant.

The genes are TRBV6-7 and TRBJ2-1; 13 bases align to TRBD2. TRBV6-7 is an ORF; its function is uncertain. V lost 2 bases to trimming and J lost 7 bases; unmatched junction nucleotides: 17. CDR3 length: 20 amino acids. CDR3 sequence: CASSYPKPTGTSGVGNEQFF. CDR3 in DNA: TGTGCCAGCAGTTACCCGAAACCTACCGGGACTAGCGGGGTTGGGAATGAGCAGTTCTTC.

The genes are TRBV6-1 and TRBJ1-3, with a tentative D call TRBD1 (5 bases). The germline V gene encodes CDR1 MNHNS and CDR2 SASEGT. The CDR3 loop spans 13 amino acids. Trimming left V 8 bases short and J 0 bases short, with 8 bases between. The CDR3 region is CASRQSSGNTIYF. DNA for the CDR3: TGTGCCAGCCGACAGAGCTCTGGAAACACCATATATTTT.

The CDR3 nucleotides are TGCAGCGTTGATACAGGAGGGGTCGGAGAGACCCAGTACTTC. Protein product: CSVDTGGVGETQYF. The chain is built from TRBV29-1 and TRBJ2-5; possibly TRBD2 for D (6 bases). Germline V gene lookup returns CDR1 SQVTM and CDR2 ANQGSEA. V was trimmed by 3 bases and J by 4 bases, leaving 15 bases between them. The CDR3 has 14 residues. Full variable domain (missing parts from reference TRBV29-1 and TRBJ2-5): SAVISQKPSRDICQRGTSLTIQCQVDSQVTMMFWYRQQPGQSLTLIATANQGSEATYESGFVIDKFPISRPNLTFSTLTVSNMSPEDSSIYLCSVDTGGVGETQYFGPGTRLLVL.

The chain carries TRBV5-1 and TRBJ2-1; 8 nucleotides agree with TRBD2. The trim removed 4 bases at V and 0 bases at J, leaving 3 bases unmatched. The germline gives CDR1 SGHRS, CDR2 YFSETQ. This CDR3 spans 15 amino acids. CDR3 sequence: CASSGSGSSYNEQFF. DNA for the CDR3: TGCGCCAGCAGCGGCAGCGGGAGCTCCTACAATGAGCAGTTCTTC.

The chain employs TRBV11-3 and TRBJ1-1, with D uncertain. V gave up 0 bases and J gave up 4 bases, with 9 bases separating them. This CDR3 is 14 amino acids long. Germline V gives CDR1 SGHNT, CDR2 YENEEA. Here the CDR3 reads CASSLEGVGTEAFF. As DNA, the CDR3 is TGTGCCAGCAGCTTAGAGGGAGTAGGCACTGAAGCTTTCTTT.

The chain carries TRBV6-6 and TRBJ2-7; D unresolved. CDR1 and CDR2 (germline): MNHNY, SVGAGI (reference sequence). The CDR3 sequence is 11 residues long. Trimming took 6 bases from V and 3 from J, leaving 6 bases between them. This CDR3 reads CASRASYEQYF. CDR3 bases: TGTGCCAGCAGGGCCAGCTACGAGCAGTACTTC.

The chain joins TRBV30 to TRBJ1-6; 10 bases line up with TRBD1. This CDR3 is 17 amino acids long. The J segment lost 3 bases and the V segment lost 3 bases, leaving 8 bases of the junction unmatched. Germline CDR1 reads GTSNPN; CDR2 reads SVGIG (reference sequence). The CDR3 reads CAWRGTGTGVYNSPLHF. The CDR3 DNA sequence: TGTGCCTGGAGAGGGACCGGGACAGGGGTCTATAATTCACCCCTCCACTTT.

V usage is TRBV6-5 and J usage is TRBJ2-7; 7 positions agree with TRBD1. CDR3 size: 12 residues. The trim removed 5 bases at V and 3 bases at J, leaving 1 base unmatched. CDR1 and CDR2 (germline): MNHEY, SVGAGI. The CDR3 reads CASSRDSYEQYF. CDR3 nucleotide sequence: TGTGCCAGCAGTCGGGACAGCTACGAGCAGTACTTC.

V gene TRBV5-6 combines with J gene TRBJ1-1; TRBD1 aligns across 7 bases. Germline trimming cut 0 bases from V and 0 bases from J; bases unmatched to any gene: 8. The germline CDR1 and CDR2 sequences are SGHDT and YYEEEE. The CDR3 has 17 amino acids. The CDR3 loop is CASSLAGRGRMNTEAFF. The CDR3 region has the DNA TGTGCCAGCAGCTTGGCCGGCAGGGGGAGGATGAACACTGAAGCTTTCTTT.

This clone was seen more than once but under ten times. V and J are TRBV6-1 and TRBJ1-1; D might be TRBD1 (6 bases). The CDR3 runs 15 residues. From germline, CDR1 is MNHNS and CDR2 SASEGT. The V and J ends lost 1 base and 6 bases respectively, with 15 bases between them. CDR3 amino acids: CASSEEGRGHSEAFF. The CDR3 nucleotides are TGTGCCAGCAGTGAAGAAGGGCGGGGGCACTCTGAAGCTTTCTTT.

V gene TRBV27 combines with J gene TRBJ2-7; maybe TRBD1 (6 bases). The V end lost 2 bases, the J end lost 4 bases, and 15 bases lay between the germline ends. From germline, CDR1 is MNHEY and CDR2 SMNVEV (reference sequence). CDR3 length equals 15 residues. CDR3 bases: TGTGCCAGCAGTTTAAACCGGGACACACCTTACGAGCAGTACTTC. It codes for CASSLNRDTPYEQYF.

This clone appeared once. The CDR3 region has the DNA TGTGCCAGCAGTTACTCGGGGCCCAGGAACACTGAAGCTTTCTTT. Amino acid sequence: CASSYSGPRNTEAFF. The rearrangement links TRBV6-5 to TRBJ1-1; perhaps TRBD1 as D (5 bases). Per germline, CDR1 MNHEY and CDR2 SVGAGI. This CDR3 is built from 15 residues. V dropped 0 bases and J dropped 1 base, with 9 bases sitting between them.

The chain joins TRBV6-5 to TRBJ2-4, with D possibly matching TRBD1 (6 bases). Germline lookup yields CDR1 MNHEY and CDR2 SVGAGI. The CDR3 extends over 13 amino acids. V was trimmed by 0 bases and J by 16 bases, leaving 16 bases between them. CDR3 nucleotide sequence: TGTGCCAGCAGTTACTCGAGGACAGAGCTTTCTTACTTC. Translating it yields CASSYSRTELSYF.

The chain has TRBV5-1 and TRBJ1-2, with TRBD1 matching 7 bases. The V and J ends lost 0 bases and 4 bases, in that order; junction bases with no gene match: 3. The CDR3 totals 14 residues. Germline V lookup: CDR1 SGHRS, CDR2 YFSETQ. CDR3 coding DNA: TGCGCCAGCAGCTTGGGACAGGGAGTCTATGGCTACACCTTC. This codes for CASSLGQGVYGYTF.

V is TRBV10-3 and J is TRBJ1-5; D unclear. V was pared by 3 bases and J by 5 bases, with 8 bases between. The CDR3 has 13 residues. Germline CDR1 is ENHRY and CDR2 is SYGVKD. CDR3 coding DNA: TGTGCCATCAGTGAAGCTTTCTATCAGCCCCAGCATTTT. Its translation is CAISEAFYQPQHF.

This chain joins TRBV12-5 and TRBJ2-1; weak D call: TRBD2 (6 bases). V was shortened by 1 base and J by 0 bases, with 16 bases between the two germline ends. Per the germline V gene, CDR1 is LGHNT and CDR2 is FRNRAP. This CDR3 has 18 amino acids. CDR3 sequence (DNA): TGTGCTAGTGGTTTGGCTATCCAGGCGGGGAGCTCCTACAATGAGCAGTTCTTC. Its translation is CASGLAIQAGSSYNEQFF. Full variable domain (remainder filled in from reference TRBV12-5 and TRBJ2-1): DARVTQTPRHKVTEMGQEVTMRCQPILGHNTVFWYRQTMMQGLELLAYFRNRAPLDDSGMPKDRFSAEMPDATLATLKIQPSEPRDSAVYFCASGLAIQAGSSYNEQFFGPGTRLTVL.

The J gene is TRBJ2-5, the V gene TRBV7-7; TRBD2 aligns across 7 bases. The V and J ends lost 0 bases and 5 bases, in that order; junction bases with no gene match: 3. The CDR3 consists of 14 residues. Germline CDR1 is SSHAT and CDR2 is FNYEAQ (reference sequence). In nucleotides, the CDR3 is TGTGCCAGCAGCTTAGCGGGAGGGCCGGAGACCCAGTACTTC. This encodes CASSLAGGPETQYF.

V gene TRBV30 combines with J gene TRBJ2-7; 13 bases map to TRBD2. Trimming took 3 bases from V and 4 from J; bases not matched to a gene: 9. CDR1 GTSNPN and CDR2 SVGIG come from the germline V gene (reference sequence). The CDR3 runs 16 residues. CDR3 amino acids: CAWRPGLAGPRYEQYF. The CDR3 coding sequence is TGTGCCTGGAGACCGGGACTAGCGGGACCGCGATACGAGCAGTACTTC.

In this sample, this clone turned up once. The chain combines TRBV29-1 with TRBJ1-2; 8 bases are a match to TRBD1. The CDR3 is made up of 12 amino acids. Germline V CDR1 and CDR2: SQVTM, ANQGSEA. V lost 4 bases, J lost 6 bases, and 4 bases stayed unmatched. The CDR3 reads CSVGAGGHGYTF. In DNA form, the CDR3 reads TGCAGCGTTGGCGCAGGGGGCCATGGCTACACCTTC.

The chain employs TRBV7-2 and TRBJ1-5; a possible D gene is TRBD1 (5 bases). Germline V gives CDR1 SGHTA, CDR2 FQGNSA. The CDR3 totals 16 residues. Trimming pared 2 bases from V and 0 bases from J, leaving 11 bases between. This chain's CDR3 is CASSLKGAYSNQPQHF. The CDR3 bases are TGTGCCAGCAGCTTAAAAGGGGCTTATAGCAATCAGCCCCAGCATTTT.

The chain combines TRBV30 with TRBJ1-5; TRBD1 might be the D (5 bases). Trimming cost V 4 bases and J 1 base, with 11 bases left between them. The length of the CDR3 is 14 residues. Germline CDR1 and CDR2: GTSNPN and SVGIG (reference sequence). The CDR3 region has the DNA TGTGCCTGGAATCGTGCAGGGAGCAATCAGCCCCAGCATTTT. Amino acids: CAWNRAGSNQPQHF.

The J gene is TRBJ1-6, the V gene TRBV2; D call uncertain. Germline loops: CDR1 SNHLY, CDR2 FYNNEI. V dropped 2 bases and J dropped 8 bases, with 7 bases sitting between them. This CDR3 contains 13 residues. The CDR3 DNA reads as TGTGCCAGCAGTGAAATTCCTTATTCACCCCTCCACTTT. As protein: CASSEIPYSPLHF. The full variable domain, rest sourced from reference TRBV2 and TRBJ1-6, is EPEVTQTPSHQVTQMGQEVILRCVPISNHLYFYWYRQILGQKVEFLVSFYNNEISEKSEIFDDQFSVERPDGSNFTLKIRSTKLEDSAMYFCASSEIPYSPLHFGNGTRLTVT.

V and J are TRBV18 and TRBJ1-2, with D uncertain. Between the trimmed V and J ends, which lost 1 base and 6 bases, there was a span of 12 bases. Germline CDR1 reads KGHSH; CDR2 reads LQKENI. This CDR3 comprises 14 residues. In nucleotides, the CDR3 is TGTGCCAGCTCACCACAGGAGGGAAGTCATGGCTACACCTTC. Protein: CASSPQEGSHGYTF.

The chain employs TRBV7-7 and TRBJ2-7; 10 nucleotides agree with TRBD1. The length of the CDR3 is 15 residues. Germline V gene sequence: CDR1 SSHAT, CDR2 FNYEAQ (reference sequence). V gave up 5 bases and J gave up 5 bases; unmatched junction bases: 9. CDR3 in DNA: TGTGCCAGCAGCAAAGACCGGGACAGGGGCAACGAGCAGTACTTC. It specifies CASSKDRDRGNEQYF.